The sequence of this T cell receptor beta chain was determined in a study of T cells after yellow fever vaccination. Study details: The fractions with low cell numbers were processed using SMART-Seq v4 Ultra Low Input.

Universal primer sites and UMIs were introduced during 5'RACE template-switching synthesis of TCR cDNA. TCRdb independently ran MiXCR on the 5' RACE reads; one entry per CDR3 protein. In the table there are some 250,000 distinct CDR3 sequences, about 3.7% of which are singletons. The CDR3 runs 16 residues. Germline values: CDR1 SGHTA, CDR2 FQGNSA. V lost 3 bases and J lost 6, with 18 bases in between. Study findings and constraints: Detected again after the booster were most primary-vaccination clones, at about 96% CD4 and about 90% CD8. Repertoires sorted by FACS could include abundant clonotypes that are contaminants from the bulk population.

This clonotype was counted at least ten times. Antigen unknown. This TCR derives from a young man who received the YFV17D yellow fever vaccine. The source was PBMCs, collected 15 days after the yellow fever booster vaccination. V is TRBV7-2 and J is TRBJ1-5, with D tentatively TRBD1 (5 bases). The CDR3 coding sequence is TGTGCCAGCAGCTTGGCCCCCGTGGGGGTGGGTCAGCCCCAGCATTTT. It translates to CASSLAPVGVGQPQHF.